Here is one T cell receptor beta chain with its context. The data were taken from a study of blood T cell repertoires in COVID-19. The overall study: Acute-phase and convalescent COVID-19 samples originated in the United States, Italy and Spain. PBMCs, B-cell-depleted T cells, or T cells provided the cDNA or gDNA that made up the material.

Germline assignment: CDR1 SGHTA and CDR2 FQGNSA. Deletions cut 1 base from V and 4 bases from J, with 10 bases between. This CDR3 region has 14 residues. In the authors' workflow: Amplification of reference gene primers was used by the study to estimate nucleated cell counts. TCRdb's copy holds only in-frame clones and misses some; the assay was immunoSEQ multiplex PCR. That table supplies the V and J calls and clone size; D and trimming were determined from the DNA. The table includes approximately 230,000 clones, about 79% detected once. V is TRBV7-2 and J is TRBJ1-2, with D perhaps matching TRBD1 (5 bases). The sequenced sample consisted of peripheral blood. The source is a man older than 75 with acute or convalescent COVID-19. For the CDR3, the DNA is TGTGCCAGCAGCTTAGATGGGGGGTCCTATGGCTACACCTTC. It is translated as CASSLDGGSYGYTF.